This T cell receptor (beta chain) stems from a study of monozygotic twins with inflammatory bowel disease. CDR1 is SGDLS and CDR2 is YYNGEE in the germline V gene. This CDR3 has 12 residues. Total RNA from whole blood was isolated with no T cell sorting. Researchers used 3500 ng of total RNA for each TCR library. Every sample had its cDNA made across eight separate reactions. TCRdb re-called the 5' RACE reads, yielding one record per CDR3 amino acid sequence without DNA. This repertoire includes about 300,000 distinct CDR3 sequences. The receptor comes from a human donor with ulcerative colitis or Crohn's disease, or a healthy co-twin of an affected twin (not recorded which). The rearrangement joins TRBV9 to TRBJ2-7; absent DNA, TCRdb's TRBD1 call cannot be checked. Sequencing input: blood. The CDR3 is CASSVEWGEQYF.